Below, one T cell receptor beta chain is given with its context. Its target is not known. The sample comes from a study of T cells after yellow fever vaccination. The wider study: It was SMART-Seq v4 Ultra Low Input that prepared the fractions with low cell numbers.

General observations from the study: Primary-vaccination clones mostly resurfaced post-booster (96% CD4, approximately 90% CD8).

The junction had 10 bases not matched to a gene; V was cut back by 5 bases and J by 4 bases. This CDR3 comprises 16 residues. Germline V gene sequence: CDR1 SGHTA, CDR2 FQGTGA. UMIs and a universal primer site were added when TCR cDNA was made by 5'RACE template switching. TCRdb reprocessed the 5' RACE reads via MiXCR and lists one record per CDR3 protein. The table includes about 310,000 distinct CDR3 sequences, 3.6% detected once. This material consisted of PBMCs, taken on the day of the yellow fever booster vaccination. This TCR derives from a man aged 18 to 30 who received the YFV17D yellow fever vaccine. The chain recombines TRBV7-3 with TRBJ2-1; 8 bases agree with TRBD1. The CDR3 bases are TGTGCCAGCAGCCTGAATGGACAGGGCTCTTACAATGAGCAGTTCTTC. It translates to CASSLNGQGSYNEQFF.